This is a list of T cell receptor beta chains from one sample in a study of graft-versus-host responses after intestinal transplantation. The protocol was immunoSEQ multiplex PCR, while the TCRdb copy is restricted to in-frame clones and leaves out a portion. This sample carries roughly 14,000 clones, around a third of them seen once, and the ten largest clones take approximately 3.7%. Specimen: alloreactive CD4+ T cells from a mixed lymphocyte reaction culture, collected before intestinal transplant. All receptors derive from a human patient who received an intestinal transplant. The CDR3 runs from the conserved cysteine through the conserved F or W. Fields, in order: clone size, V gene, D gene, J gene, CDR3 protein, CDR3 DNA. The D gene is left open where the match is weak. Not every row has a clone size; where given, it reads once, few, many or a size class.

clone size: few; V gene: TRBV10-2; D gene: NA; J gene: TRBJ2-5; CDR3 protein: CASSESLGVGETQYF; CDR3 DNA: TGCGCCAGCAGTGAGTCGCTAGGGGTGGGAGAGACCCAGTACTTC
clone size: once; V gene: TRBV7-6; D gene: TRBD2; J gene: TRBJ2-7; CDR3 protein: CASSLTSGSYEQYF; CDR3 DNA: TGTGCCAGCAGCTTGACTAGCGGCTCCTACGAGCAGTACTTC
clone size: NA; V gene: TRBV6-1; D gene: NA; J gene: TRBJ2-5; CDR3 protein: CASRDQWQTQYF; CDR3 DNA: TGTGCCAGCAGGGATCAGTGGCAGACCCAGTACTTC
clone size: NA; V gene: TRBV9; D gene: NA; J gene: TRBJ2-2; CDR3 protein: CASSPLTGGNTGELFF; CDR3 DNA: TGTGCCAGCAGCCCACTGACTGGCGGGAACACCGGGGAGCTGTTTTTT
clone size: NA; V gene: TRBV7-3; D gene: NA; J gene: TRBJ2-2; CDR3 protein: CASSSRTTHTGELFF; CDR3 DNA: TGTGCCAGCAGCTCAAGGACTACCCACACCGGGGAGCTGTTTTTT
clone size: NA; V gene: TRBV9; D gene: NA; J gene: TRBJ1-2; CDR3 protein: CASSSFVVRNYGYTF; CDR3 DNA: TGTGCCAGCAGCTCATTCGTCGTCCGAAACTATGGCTACACCTTC
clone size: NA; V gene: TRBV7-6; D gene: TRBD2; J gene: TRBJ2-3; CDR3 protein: CASRPGLATDTQYF; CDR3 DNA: TGTGCCAGCAGACCGGGACTAGCCACAGATACGCAGTATTTT
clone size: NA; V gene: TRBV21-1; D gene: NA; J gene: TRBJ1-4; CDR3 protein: CASSAQPPTNEKLFF; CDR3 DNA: TGTGCCAGCAGCGCCCAACCACCCACTAATGAAAAACTGTTTTTT
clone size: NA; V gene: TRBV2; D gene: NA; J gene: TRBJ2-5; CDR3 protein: CASSDPVGRYQETQYF; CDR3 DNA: TGTGCCAGCAGTGATCCGGTTGGTCGGTACCAAGAGACCCAGTACTTC
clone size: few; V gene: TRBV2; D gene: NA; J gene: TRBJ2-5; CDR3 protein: CASSAPLLSQTQYF; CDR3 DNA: TGTGCCAGCAGTGCTCCTCTCCTTTCTCAGACTCAGTACTTC
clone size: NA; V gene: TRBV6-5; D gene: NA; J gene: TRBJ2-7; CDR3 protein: CASSLAGRTYEQYF; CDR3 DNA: TGTGCCAGCAGCCTCGCCGGGCGGACCTACGAGCAGTACTTC
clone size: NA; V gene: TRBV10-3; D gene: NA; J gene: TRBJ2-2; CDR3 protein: CATRPPRSANTGELFF; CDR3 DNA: TGTGCCACACGCCCGCCCAGGAGTGCGAACACCGGGGAGCTGTTTTTT
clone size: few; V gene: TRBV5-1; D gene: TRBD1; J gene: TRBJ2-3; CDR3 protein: CASNLQGQPTDTQYF; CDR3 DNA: TGCGCCAGCAACCTCCAGGGACAGCCCACCGATACGCAGTATTTT